The 14 T cell receptor beta chains in this list originate from one sample, sequenced in a study of radiation and T cells in renal cell carcinoma. Noted treatment: treatment-naive control, cytoreductive nephrectomy. Profiling relied on immunoSEQ multiplex PCR, and the TCRdb table lists in-frame clones only, not all of them. The sample includes 15,000 to 18,000 clones, 55% to 60% seen only once; the top ten take about 11%. The sequenced sample was tumor tissue, obtained from a patient whose treatment was nephrectomy without radiotherapy. Receptor source: a man aged 50 to 60 with renal cell carcinoma.

V is TRBV9 and J is TRBJ2-5; D is possibly TRBD1 or TRBD2 (5 bases each). CDR1 and CDR2 (germline): SGDLS, YYNGEE. The CDR3 extends over 16 amino acids. V was cut by 3 bases and J by 5 bases, with 20 bases left in between. CDR3 amino acids: CASSGGLRESRETQYF. DNA for the CDR3: TGTGCCAGCAGCGGCGGCCTCAGGGAGAGTCGCGAGACCCAGTACTTC.

This clone has a single count. The chain employs TRBV27 and TRBJ2-5, with D unresolved. The V gene's germline CDR1 is MNHEY and CDR2 SMNVEV (reference sequence). Trimming removed 3 bases from V and 2 bases from J, with 10 bases in between. The CDR3 totals 14 residues. The CDR3 bases are TGTGCCAGCAGTTTTTTAGGCAATCAAGAGACCCAGTACTTC. It specifies CASSFLGNQETQYF.

In this sample, this clone turned up many times. CDR3 region: CAWGETAYNEQFF. In DNA form, the CDR3 reads TGTGCCTGGGGGGAGACCGCCTACAATGAGCAGTTCTTC. The chain has TRBV30 and TRBJ2-1, with D possibly being TRBD2 (5 bases). This CDR3 is 13 amino acids long. CDR1 is GTSNPN and CDR2 is SVGIG in the germline V gene (reference sequence). V gave up 5 bases and J gave up 2 bases, with 10 bases separating them.

In its sample, this clone was seen many times. The chain is built from TRBV2 and TRBJ1-1; D gene uncertain. Germline CDR1 and CDR2: SNHLY and FYNNEI. Trimming shortened V by 4 bases and J by 7 bases, and 7 bases separated the two germline ends. The length of the CDR3 is 11 residues. The CDR3 sequence is CASSVWGEAFF. CDR3 DNA sequence: TGTGCCAGCAGTGTATGGGGTGAAGCTTTCTTT. The whole variable domain, remainder taken from reference TRBV2 and TRBJ1-1, is EPEVTQTPSHQVTQMGQEVILRCVPISNHLYFYWYRQILGQKVEFLVSFYNNEISEKSEIFDDQFSVERPDGSNFTLKIRSTKLEDSAMYFCASSVWGEAFFGQGTRLTVV.

The chain employs TRBV28 and TRBJ2-3, with TRBD1 as a possible D gene (6 bases). Germline V gene lookup returns CDR1 MDHEN and CDR2 SYDVKM. The CDR3 spans 14 residues. V was shortened by 3 bases and J by 5 bases, with 12 bases between the two germline ends. This CDR3 reads CASSFRPTGDTQYF. The CDR3 DNA sequence: TGTGCCAGCAGTTTCCGCCCGACAGGAGATACGCAGTATTTT.

This sequence joins TRBV7-9 and TRBJ2-2; D tentatively reads TRBD1 or TRBD2 (5 bases each). In germline, CDR1 is SEHNR, CDR2 FQNEAQ (reference sequence). The CDR3 has 13 residues. Trimming took 11 bases from V and 5 from J, leaving 15 bases between them. The CDR3 sequence: CAGERGQTGELFF. DNA for the CDR3: TGTGCCGGAGAGAGGGGCCAGACCGGGGAGCTGTTTTTT.

The chain uses TRBV14 and TRBJ1-2; D unresolved. This CDR3 region has 13 residues. Germline CDR1 SGHDN, CDR2 FVKESK. Trimming pared 1 base from V and 4 bases from J, leaving 7 bases between. The CDR3 region has the DNA TGTGCCAGCAGCCAAGGGTCAGTCTATGGCTACACCTTC. This codes for CASSQGSVYGYTF.

V gene TRBV5-1 combines with J gene TRBJ2-5; TRBD2 aligns across 9 bases. V dropped 0 bases and J dropped 5; count of bases not matched to a gene: 8. This CDR3 region has 16 residues. Germline CDR1 SGHRS, CDR2 YFSETQ. The CDR3 bases are TGCGCCAGCAGCTTGGCTGGCGGGGGGGCCCCTGAGACCCAGTACTTC. Protein sequence: CASSLAGGGAPETQYF.

This clone is medium-sized (0.01 to 0.1%). The chain carries TRBV27 and TRBJ1-4; the D is unclear. There are 13 residues in the CDR3. V was cut by 2 bases and J by 6 bases, with 7 bases left in between. The V gene's germline CDR1 is MNHEY and CDR2 SMNVEV (reference sequence). The DNA of the CDR3 is TGTGCCAGCAGTTTAAACCCTTATGAAAAACTGTTTTTT. Its translation: CASSLNPYEKLFF.

The V gene is TRBV10-3, the J gene TRBJ2-3, with D possibly matching TRBD1 (5 bases). Germline V lookup: CDR1 ENHRY, CDR2 SYGVKD. V was trimmed by 10 bases and J by 3 bases, leaving 14 bases between them. The CDR3 has 13 amino acids. DNA of the CDR3: TGTGCCACCGGACACCTAGGGACAGATACGCAGTATTTT. This encodes CATGHLGTDTQYF.

The V gene is TRBV4-1, the J gene TRBJ2-3; no reliable D call. The germline V gene has CDR1 MGHRA and CDR2 YSYEKL. The V end lost 0 bases, the J end lost 4 bases, and 11 bases lay between the germline ends. The CDR3 has 15 residues. Written as DNA, the CDR3 is TGCGCCAGCAGCCAAGATCTAGACTTCTCAGATACGCAGTATTTT. Amino acid sequence: CASSQDLDFSDTQYF.

The chain links TRBV6-5 to TRBJ1-2, with D maybe TRBD1 (5 bases). Germline CDR1 is MNHEY and CDR2 is SVGAGI. V lost 0 bases and J 7 bases, leaving 12 bases between the germline ends. CDR3 size: 14 residues. In nucleotides, the CDR3 is TGTGCCAGCAGTTACTCCGGGGGAATGGGTGGCTACACCTTC. Translated, it gives CASSYSGGMGGYTF.

This clone was seen more than once but under ten times. The chain joins TRBV4-3 to TRBJ2-2; D remains unclear. The CDR3 is 14 residues long. Deletions cut 0 bases from V and 9 bases from J, with 11 bases between. The V gene's germline CDR1 is LGHNA and CDR2 YSLEER. The DNA of the CDR3 is TGCGCCAGCAGCCAAGAGCTGTCTGGACGGGAGCTGTTTTTT. Encoded protein: CASSQELSGRELFF.

This clone was recorded a few times. The V call is TRBV27, the J call TRBJ2-2; 8 nucleotides line up with TRBD1. The germline CDR1 and CDR2 sequences are MNHEY and SMNVEV (reference sequence). CDR3 size: 15 residues. V shed 5 bases, J shed 5 bases, and the junction held 7 bases outside the gene matches. The CDR3 region is CASSPGTGGTGELFF. The CDR3 DNA is TGTGCCAGCAGTCCCGGGACAGGAGGGACCGGGGAGCTGTTTTTT.